The entry below gives a single T cell receptor (beta chain) sequence along with its context. Its antigen remains unidentified. The data belong to a study of CD8 T cells in ankylosing spondylitis. Libraries for TCR beta were made by quantitative 5'-RACE with molecular barcodes. TCRdb analysed the 5' RACE reads with MiXCR anew, one entry per CDR3 protein. The sample includes under 450,000 distinct CDR3 sequences, 20% to 25% seen only once; the top ten take roughly 13%. Germline V gene lookup returns CDR1 SGDLS and CDR2 YYNGEE. Trimming left V 2 bases short and J 2 bases short, with 8 bases between. The CDR3 is 15 residues long. Overall study findings and caveats: Both synovial fluid and blood in reactive arthritis had previously been reported to carry some motif variants. What appeared characteristic of ankylosing spondylitis blood was a TCR beta motif of several highly homologous variants. The disease-linked clones had a CD8+ phenotype and low blood frequencies.

This chain connects TRBV9 to TRBJ1-6; D may be TRBD1 (5 bases). Sequencing was performed on blood, either unsorted or a sorted T cell fraction (not recorded which). The clonotype was recovered from a male donor with ankylosing spondylitis or in good health (not recorded which). Written as DNA, the CDR3 is TGTGCCAGCAGCGTTTCGGGGGCCTATAATTCACCCCTCCACTTT. Translation: CASSVSGAYNSPLHF.